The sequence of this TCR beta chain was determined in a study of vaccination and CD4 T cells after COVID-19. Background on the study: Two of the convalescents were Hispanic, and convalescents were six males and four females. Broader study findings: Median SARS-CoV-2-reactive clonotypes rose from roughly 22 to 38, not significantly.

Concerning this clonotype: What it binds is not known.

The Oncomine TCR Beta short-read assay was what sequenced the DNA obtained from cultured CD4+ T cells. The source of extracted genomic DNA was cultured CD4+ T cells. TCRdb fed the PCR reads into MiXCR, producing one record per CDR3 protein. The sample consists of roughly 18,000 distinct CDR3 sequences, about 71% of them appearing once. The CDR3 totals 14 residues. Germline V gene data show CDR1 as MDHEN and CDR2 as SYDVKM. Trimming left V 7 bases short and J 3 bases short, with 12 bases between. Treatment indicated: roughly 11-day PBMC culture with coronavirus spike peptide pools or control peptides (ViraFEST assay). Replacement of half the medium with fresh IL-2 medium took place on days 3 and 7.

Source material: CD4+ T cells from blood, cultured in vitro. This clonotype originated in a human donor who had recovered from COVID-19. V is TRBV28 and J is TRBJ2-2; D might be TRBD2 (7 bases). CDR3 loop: CASTWGGHTGELFF. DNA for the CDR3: TGTGCCAGCACCTGGGGGGGGCACACCGGGGAGCTGTTTTTT.